The T cell receptor beta chain described here comes from a study of blood T cells in healthy people across ages. The J segment lost 3 bases and the V segment lost 4 bases, leaving 2 bases of the junction unmatched. Germline loops: CDR1 MNHEY, CDR2 SVGEGT. The length of the CDR3 is 15 residues. A sample-barcoded 5' primer and a J-beta primer mix were used in a second PCR of roughly 7 to 12 cycles. Via MiXCR, TCRdb re-called the 5' RACE reads, giving one row per CDR3 protein. This sample carries some 900,000 distinct CDR3 sequences, 45% to 50% of them seen once, and the ten largest clones take roughly 12%. Broader study findings: Samples with more naive T cells showed higher observed beta diversity.

This clonotype was seen a handful of times. Its specificity is not known. This receptor was taken from a man aged 25 to 40 in good health. The rearrangement joins TRBV6-2 or TRBV6-3 to TRBJ1-5, with 11 bases matching TRBD1. Source material: blood. CDR3 in amino acids: CASSSGQGANQPQHF. The CDR3 DNA is TGTGCCAGCAGTTCAGGACAGGGGGCCAATCAGCCCCAGCATTTT.